A selection of T cell receptor beta chains follows, all from one sample in a study of cytomegalovirus exposure and HLA in healthy donors. Sequencing was performed with immunoSEQ multiplex PCR; in TCRdb, only in-frame clones are kept and a portion is missing. The sample records under 250,000 clones, approximately 82% being singletons. The sequenced material came from PBMCs. These receptor sequences come from a male donor in good health and CMV-seronegative. Both conserved end residues are part of each CDR3. For some rows the clone size is stated as once, few or many, or as a class when expanded; others skip it.

clone_size v_call cdr3_aa
few TRBV6-6 CASTQLGGSGNTIYF
few TRBV27 CATPPGGASYEQYF
- TRBV30 CALYYAGTGGSDEQYF
- TRBV13 CASSLALAGGNEQFF
- TRBV6-4 CASSESRYGGETQYF
- TRBV2 CASSALRTSGDPSRETQYF
- TRBV7-8 CASSFGDRDYSPLHF
- TRBV6-5 CASSRDREVHGYTF
- TRBV27 CASSYRANSPLHF
few TRBV6-1 CASSEYRGPNEKLFF
- TRBV11-2 CASSLGPGANYEQYF
- TRBV10-2 CASSESVGTGGYEQYF
once TRBV13 CASSLKTGGNTEAFF
- TRBV18 CASSPPGTSRNTGELFF
- TRBV18 CASSPPSGGDIADTQYF
- TRBV19 CASSIDIGGNQPQHF
- TRBV18 CASSPRWETEAFF
- TRBV29-1 CSVDSGNTIYF
- TRBV5-6 CASREGQVGNTEAFF
once TRBV9 CASGQSRAFYGYTF
- TRBV7-9 CASSLARGTTSYEQYF
few TRBV27 CASKAYSGTGVIGYTF
- TRBV7-9 CSSSPDRGDDSNQPQHF
- TRBV19 CASSAGQAGEQYF
- TRBV7-9 CSSSFGTISSEQYF
- TRBV6-1 CASSEALIDEQYF
- TRBV5-4 CASSADRVISYEQYF
- TRBV5-4 CASSAGTGNTYEQYF
- TRBV7-9 CASSLGQGVNYGYTF
- TRBV7-2 CASSPAGTGVSEQYF
- TRBV19 CASSVFGELFF
- TRBV7-3 CASSFRGTLPLAPNYNEQFF
once TRBV4-1 CASSQEGLVGQFF
- TRBV6-1 CASSASGTGPYEQYF
- TRBV5-5 CASSPLIVGLAGSYEQYF
- TRBV9 CASSVAVRDFQETQYF
- TRBV19 CASEQGEQPQHF
- TRBV4-2 CASSPRQGGELFF
once TRBV27 CASSPRQGTVKNTEAFF
- TRBV9 CASSPSGSYNEQFF
- TRBV6-5 CASSSPGRGSSYEQYF
- TRBV4-1 CASSQELAGDTDTQYF
- TRBV7-3 CASSRGGGETQYF
- TRBV5-4 CASRETLSGNTIYF
- TRBV29-1 CSVDGAGGNTIYF
- TRBV28 CASSLFSSGTYEQYF
- TRBV11-3 CASSRESTGEGTEAFF
- TRBV21-1 CASSSQVQGPGETQYF
- TRBV28 CASTGSWGRGGDQPQHF
- TRBV7-6 CASSSTSGFYNEQFF
- TRBV2 CASSSRDRDRANGYTF
- TRBV18 CASSPTGAETQYF
- TRBV5-6 CASSSISSGRIQETQYF
- TRBV28 CASSLAGGWDEQFF
- TRBV5-1 CASTPAGGGEETQYF
- TRBV2 CASTPGGSVGELFF
- TRBV27 CASSPQHSNTEAFF
few TRBV19 CASSIFGKNTEAFF
- TRBV7-9 CASSLGYWGLSMKQFF